This T cell receptor beta chain emerged from a study of cytomegalovirus exposure and HLA in healthy donors. About the study: Membership in the Caucasian-associated ancestry cluster was found for about four fifths of almost 400 genotyped donors. General study results and limits: Using a false discovery rate of 0.05, a later analysis showed that approximately 17,000 TCR beta sequences were associated with HLA alleles. In an earlier analysis, most TCR beta V segments were productive about 87% or about 30% of the time.

Among the donors, all were healthy bone marrow donors. V lost 0 bases, J lost 9 bases, and 21 bases lay in between. Per the germline V gene, CDR1 is LGHNA and CDR2 is YNFKEQ. The CDR3 is made up of 17 amino acids. Worth noting for this clone: Its cognate antigen is unknown.

The PCR used 60 Vbeta and 13 Jbeta primers. Here immunoSEQ multiplex PCR was the method, and the copy in TCRdb shows in-frame clones only, minus some. Of around 150,000 clones listed, nearly 70% are singletons. V usage is TRBV4-2 and J usage is TRBJ2-4; the D gene is possibly TRBD1 (6 bases). Sequencing used PBMCs. The clonotype was recovered from a man aged 25-45 years in good health and CMV-seropositive. CDR3 residues: CASSQEGLAARRGIQYF. The CDR3 region has the DNA TGTGCCAGCAGCCAAGAGGGTTTGGCAGCACGCAGGGGCATTCAGTACTTC.